The 10 T cell receptor beta chains listed next were all sequenced from one sample in a study of T cell changes during pregnancy in multiple sclerosis (dated by TCRdb to 2018 to 2020). The library relied on the immunoSEQ multiplex PCR assay. Imported from immuneACCESS, the table was reduced by TCRdb to in-frame sequences with V and J called. These copies leave out some clones; in studies compared against another copy, an unresolved V gene accounts for under half, and the cause of the remainder is not known. This sample is represented by approximately 33,000 clones; about 86% of them were singletons. The ten largest clonotypes hold about 0.74% of the sample. Here the sequenced sample was CD4+ T cells from peripheral blood mononuclear cells, taken in the first trimester of pregnancy. These receptors all stem from a female donor in good health, enrolled as a control in a pregnancy study.

The count of this clone is one. The gene calls are TRBV5-4 and TRBJ1-5, with TRBD1 identical over 9 bases. The CDR3 sequence is 15 residues long. Germline V lookup: CDR1 SGHNT, CDR2 YYREEE (reference sequence). With 4 bases clipped from V and 5 bases from J, the junction kept 7 bases outside the gene matches. In DNA form, the CDR3 reads TGTGCCAGCAGCCGGGGACAGGGACTCGATCAGCCCCAGCATTTT. This gives the protein CASSRGQGLDQPQHF.

A few counts support this clone. The chain combines TRBV7-2 with TRBJ1-1; D might be TRBD1 (6 bases). This CDR3 is built from 15 residues. The V end was cut by 5 bases, the J end by 5 bases, with 18 bases between. CDR1 and CDR2 (germline): SGHTA, FQGNSA. The CDR3 coding sequence is TGTGCCAGCAGCCCACCCAACAGGGAGGGTACTGAAGCTTTCTTT. It yields the protein CASSPPNREGTEAFF.

The gene calls are TRBV4-3 and TRBJ2-3; 7 bases line up with TRBD2. In germline, CDR1 is LGHNA, CDR2 YSLEER. The length of the CDR3 is 18 residues. Losses at the gene ends were 0 bases for V and 6 bases for J; bases not matched to a gene: 15. In nucleotides, the CDR3 is TGCGCCAGCAGCCAAGAAAGGCTAGCGGCCCAAACGAGGGATACGCAGTATTTT. Translation: CASSQERLAAQTRDTQYF.

The chain combines TRBV15 with TRBJ2-1, with TRBD2 identical over 9 bases. This CDR3 is 17 amino acids long. Germline V lookup: CDR1 LNHNV, CDR2 YYDKDF (reference sequence). V lost 2 bases, J lost 5 bases, and 10 bases stayed unmatched. This chain's CDR3 is CATSRTITGLADNEQFF. The CDR3 DNA sequence: TGTGCCACCAGCAGAACTATAACGGGACTAGCCGACAATGAGCAGTTCTTC.

The genes are TRBV5-1 and TRBJ1-3, with D perhaps matching TRBD1 (6 bases). Germline V lookup: CDR1 SGHRS, CDR2 YFSETQ. V lost 4 bases and J 0 bases, leaving 11 bases between the germline ends. The CDR3 length is 15 residues. This CDR3 reads CASSRDTSSGNTIYF. Here the CDR3 DNA reads TGCGCCAGCAGCCGGGACACCAGCTCTGGAAACACCATATATTTT.

The genes are TRBV19 and TRBJ1-3, with 9 bases fitting TRBD1. Germline CDR1 is LNHDA and CDR2 is SQIVND (reference sequence). V trimming: 6 bases; J trimming: 2 bases; junction bases outside the gene matches: 8. This CDR3 comprises 16 residues. The CDR3 is CASRPQYRGPGNTIYF. In DNA, the CDR3 is TGTGCCAGTAGGCCACAATACAGGGGGCCTGGAAACACCATATATTTT.

The V call is TRBV4-3, the J call TRBJ2-7, with 7 bases aligning to TRBD1. Germline CDR1 is LGHNA and CDR2 is YSLEER. V shed 3 bases, J shed 2 bases, and the junction held 10 bases outside the gene matches. CDR3 length equals 16 residues. CDR3 protein: CASSQLLQGPTYEQYF. In DNA form, the CDR3 reads TGCGCCAGCAGCCAGTTGTTACAGGGGCCAACCTACGAGCAGTACTTC.

The V gene is TRBV29-1, the J gene TRBJ1-1; a weak D match, TRBD1 (5 bases). The V end was cut by 6 bases, the J end by 1 base, with 15 bases between. Germline-derived CDR1 and CDR2 are SQVTM and ANQGSEA. The CDR3 runs 14 residues. CDR3 in amino acids: CSVSIGASNTEAFF. In DNA, the CDR3 is TGCAGCGTCTCGATAGGGGCCTCGAACACTGAAGCTTTCTTT. The variable domain in full, with the rest retrieved from reference TRBV29-1 and TRBJ1-1, is SAVISQKPSRDICQRGTSLTIQCQVDSQVTMMFWYRQQPGQSLTLIATANQGSEATYESGFVIDKFPISRPNLTFSTLTVSNMSPEDSSIYLCSVSIGASNTEAFFGQGTRLTVV.

This chain joins TRBV2 and TRBJ2-5; no clear D. CDR1 and CDR2 (germline): SNHLY, FYNNEI. Trimming stripped 5 bases from V and 4 bases from J, with 5 bases between. The CDR3 loop spans 11 amino acids. The DNA for the CDR3 is TGTGCCAGCAGTCGAGTAGAGACCCAGTACTTC. It translates to CASSRVETQYF.

This clone was observed once. This chain joins TRBV5-1 and TRBJ2-5; 12 bases are a match to TRBD2. With 0 bases clipped from V and 5 bases from J, the junction kept 2 bases outside the gene matches. Germline V CDR1 and CDR2: SGHRS, YFSETQ. The CDR3 has 15 amino acids. The CDR3 region has the DNA TGCGCCAGCAGCTTGGTGGGGACTAGCGGGGAGACCCAGTACTTC. Translating it yields CASSLVGTSGETQYF.